The next 5 T cell receptor beta chains were all read from a single sample in a study of read filtering for tumor transcriptome and immune sequencing. The library was built from 400 ng RNA with molecular barcoded adaptors for alpha/delta and beta/gamma chains. TCRdb re-called the reads through MiXCR, storing one row per CDR3 protein. The sample lists roughly 130,000 distinct CDR3 sequences, roughly 13% occurring once. What was sequenced was a population of CD138-negative cells sorted from bone marrow. All receptors come from a donor at least 40 years old with multiple myeloma.

A word on this clonotype: A read error may explain this, as a much larger clone is one base away. The genes are TRBV6-2 or TRBV6-3 and TRBJ2-1; maybe TRBD2 (6 bases). Germline V lookup: CDR1 MNHEY, CDR2 SVGEGT. The CDR3 contains 18 residues. CDR3 bases: TGTACCAGCAGTTACTCCCGGGGCTCCACCGGAGGGTACAATGAGCAGTTCTTC. Translation gives CTSSYSRGSTGGYNEQFF.

As to this clonotype: A much larger clone lies one base from this, so it may be a read error. The CDR3 does not close with the conserved phenylalanine or tryptophan, likely indicating a read error. This chain links TRBV4-1 with TRBJ1-1; tentative D call: TRBD1 (5 bases). The V end was cut by 6 bases, the J end by 0 bases, with 11 bases between. The V gene's germline CDR1 is MGHRA and CDR2 YSYEKL. This CDR3 has 14 amino acids. CDR3 bases: TGCGCCAGCAGTCCGGGGGACGTGAACACTGAAGCTTTCTCT. Translating it yields CASSPGDVNTEAFS.

This clonotype was recorded at least ten times. This chain connects TRBV12-3 or TRBV12-4 to TRBJ2-1, with 7 bases fitting TRBD2. The V and J ends lost 3 bases and 5 bases, in that order; junction bases with no gene match: 4. This CDR3 is 14 amino acids long. This chain's CDR3 is CASSFGLADNEQFF. In nucleotides, the CDR3 is TGTGCCAGCAGTTTTGGGCTAGCGGACAATGAGCAGTTCTTC.

This clonotype was counted many times. V gene TRBV7-9 combines with J gene TRBJ2-5; 7 bases line up with TRBD1. Trimming cost V 4 bases and J 0 bases; bases outside gene matches: 11. Germline-derived CDR1 and CDR2 are SEHNR and FQNEAQ (reference sequence). The length of the CDR3 is 17 residues. The CDR3 region is CASSWGQFAPYQETQYF. Here the CDR3 DNA reads TGTGCCAGCAGCTGGGGACAGTTCGCTCCGTACCAAGAGACCCAGTACTTC.

This clonotype was counted ten times or more. V and J are TRBV14 and TRBJ1-1; 7 bases line up with TRBD1. In germline, CDR1 is SGHDN, CDR2 FVKESK. The junction had 12 bases not matched to a gene; V was cut back by 2 bases and J by 6 bases. The CDR3 consists of 16 residues. CDR3 in DNA: TGTGCCAGCAGCCAATTTGAATCGACAGGGAGGGCTGAAGCTTTCTTT. Translated: CASSQFESTGRAEAFF.